The 27 T cell receptor beta chains below come from one sample, sequenced in a study of T-cell reconstitution after alpha-beta-depleted transplantation in children. Unique molecular identifiers tagged the TCRbeta library. Each CDR3 protein is one row after TCRdb ran MiXCR on the PCR reads. The table lists hundreds of thousands of distinct CDR3 sequences, 10% to 13% of them singletons. The material was PBMCs from the stem cell graft donor, obtained from the stem cell graft. Source of these receptors: a human donor who donated a stem cell graft to a child with acute myeloid leukemia.

This clonotype has at least ten counts. This chain connects TRBV25-1 to TRBJ1-4, with 7 bases lining up with TRBD1. V was clipped by 4 bases and J by 8 bases; unmatched bases: 4. This CDR3 region has 13 residues. Germline loops: CDR1 MGHDK, CDR2 SYGVNS. CDR3 amino acids: CASSVDRAEKLFF. CDR3 DNA sequence: TGTGCCAGCAGTGTTGACAGGGCGGAAAAACTGTTTTTT.

V usage is TRBV6-5 and J usage is TRBJ2-5; TRBD1 aligns across 9 bases. The V gene end was trimmed by 2 bases and the J gene end by 1 base; junction bases not matched to a gene: 2. The CDR3 runs to 15 residues. The germline V gene has CDR1 MNHEY and CDR2 SVGAGI. The CDR3 bases are TGTGCCAGCAGTTACACAGGGGGCCTCCAAGAGACCCAGTACTTC. This gives the protein CASSYTGGLQETQYF.

The rearrangement uses TRBV20-1 and TRBJ2-1, with 10 bases fitting TRBD2. Germline loops: CDR1 DFQATT, CDR2 SNEGSKA (reference sequence). There are 13 residues in the CDR3. CDR3 region: CRGSGRASIEQFF. The CDR3 nucleotides read TGCAGGGGGAGCGGGAGGGCCAGTATTGAGCAGTTCTTC.

This clonotype was seen a few times. This rearrangement joins TRBV28 to TRBJ2-7, with D perhaps matching TRBD1 (6 bases). The germline gives CDR1 MDHEN, CDR2 SYDVKM. Trimming cost V 7 bases and J 0 bases, with 16 bases left between them. The CDR3 is made up of 15 amino acids. The CDR3 here is CASTSQGILSYEQYF. CDR3 coding DNA: TGTGCCAGCACTTCGCAGGGGATACTCTCCTACGAGCAGTACTTC.

This clonotype was seen a few times. The chain combines TRBV9 with TRBJ2-1; D is perhaps TRBD2 (5 bases). This CDR3 region has 11 residues. V was trimmed by 5 bases and J by 8 bases, leaving 8 bases between them. Germline CDR1 and CDR2: SGDLS and YYNGEE. CDR3 sequence reads: CASREGDEQFF. CDR3 bases: TGTGCCAGCAGAGAGGGCGATGAGCAGTTCTTC.

This sequence joins TRBV7-3 and TRBJ2-1, with 7 bases matching TRBD2. Germline CDR1 reads SGHTA; CDR2 reads FQGTGA. The V segment lost 0 bases and the J segment 3 bases; nucleotides outside the gene matches: 5. CDR3 length: 16 residues. CDR3 sequence: CASSLTLGGDYNEQFF. The CDR3 DNA reads TGTGCCAGCAGCTTAACGTTGGGAGGGGACTACAATGAGCAGTTCTTC.

This clonotype was seen a few times. The rearrangement links TRBV14 to TRBJ2-3; 10 bases match TRBD2. Trimming cost V 3 bases and J 3 bases; bases outside gene matches: 9. From germline, CDR1 is SGHDN and CDR2 FVKESK. CDR3 length equals 17 residues. Written as DNA, the CDR3 is TGTGCCAGCAGCCACCCTAGCGGGAGCCTACCTACAGATACGCAGTATTTT. This gives the protein CASSHPSGSLPTDTQYF.

In regard to this clonotype: Germline and junction disagree at one end, which may indicate a read error. This chain links TRBV5-1 with TRBJ2-3, with 8 bases matching TRBD2. Germline loops: CDR1 SGHRS, CDR2 YFSETQ. This CDR3 has 14 residues. The CDR3 region is CARSLGSGSDTQYF. CDR3 bases: TGCGCCAGGAGCTTGGGGAGCGGGAGTGATACGCAGTATTTT.

The chain recombines TRBV20-1 with TRBJ2-7, with 9 nucleotides matching TRBD2. Germline CDR1 and CDR2: DFQATT and SNEGSKA (reference sequence). This CDR3 is built from 15 residues. V shed 0 bases, J shed 2 bases, and the junction held 5 bases outside the gene matches. The CDR3 DNA is TGCAGTGCTAGAGATAAGGCTAGCGGGGCCTACGAGCAGTACTTC. Translated: CSARDKASGAYEQYF.

There are a few counts of this clonotype. The chain is built from TRBV24-1 and TRBJ2-3; a possible D gene is TRBD2 (6 bases). The CDR3 consists of 16 residues. The germline V and J ends were trimmed by 3 bases and 0 bases, with 12 bases remaining between them. Germline assignment: CDR1 KGHDR and CDR2 SFDVKD. The CDR3 coding sequence is TGTGCCACCAGTGATCCCGGGACTGGGAGCACAGATACGCAGTATTTT. Protein: CATSDPGTGSTDTQYF.

The chain uses TRBV6-2 or TRBV6-3 and TRBJ2-7; D not certain. Trimming pared 2 bases from V and 5 bases from J, leaving 7 bases between. CDR3 length: 12 amino acids. Per germline, CDR1 MNHEY and CDR2 SVGEGT. The CDR3: CASSYTLHEQYF. The CDR3 coding sequence is TGTGCCAGCAGTTACACCTTACACGAGCAGTACTTC.

This clonotype was detected many times. The chain is built from TRBV6-5 and TRBJ2-5; D is uncertain. Trimming pared 5 bases from V and 8 bases from J, leaving 9 bases between. The CDR3 has 11 amino acids. Germline loops: CDR1 MNHEY, CDR2 SVGAGI. CDR3 sequence: CASSLRQTQYF. CDR3 bases: TGTGCCAGCAGTCTTCGGCAAACCCAGTACTTC.

The chain is built from TRBV18 and TRBJ2-1; 7 bases fit TRBD1. The CDR3 loop spans 16 amino acids. The germline V gene has CDR1 KGHSH and CDR2 LQKENI. V lost 4 bases to trimming and J lost 4 bases; unmatched junction nucleotides: 10. The CDR3 DNA follows: TGTGCCAGCTCACTAACGCCCGACAGGGTTTACAATGAGCAGTTCTTC. Protein: CASSLTPDRVYNEQFF.

This clonotype was counted ten times or more. This chain joins TRBV7-6 and TRBJ2-3, with 9 bases fitting TRBD2. J lost 0 bases, V lost 5 bases, and 3 bases had no gene match. CDR3 length: 15 amino acids. Germline values: CDR1 SGHVS, CDR2 FNYEAQ. CDR3 protein: CASSTGLASTDTQYF. For the CDR3, the DNA is TGTGCCAGCAGCACGGGACTAGCTAGCACAGATACGCAGTATTTT. Full variable domain (missing parts from reference TRBV7-6 and TRBJ2-3): GAGVSQSPRYKVTKRGQDVALRCDPISGHVSLYWYRQALGQGPEFLTYFNYEAQQDKSGLPNDRFSAERPEGSISTLTIQRTEQRDSAMYRCASSTGLASTDTQYFGPGTRLTVL.

This clonotype was counted only a few times. A read error may account for a junction end that differs from germline. The gene calls are TRBV7-2 and TRBJ2-7, with 8 bases aligning to TRBD2. Germline CDR1 is SGHTA and CDR2 is FQGNSA. The CDR3 loop spans 13 amino acids. In nucleotides, the CDR3 is TGTGCCAGCAGCTTATTTCAGCGGGAGCTAAGGGACTTC. As protein: CASSLFQRELRDF.

In this sample, this clonotype turned up a few times. J is TRBJ2-2 and V is TRBV6-2 or TRBV6-3, with 9 bases fitting TRBD1. This CDR3 contains 15 residues. Germline CDR1 reads MNHEY; CDR2 reads SVGEGT. With V trimmed by 5 bases and J by 4 bases, 5 bases remained unmatched. The CDR3 here is CASSPRDRVTGELFF. The CDR3 DNA follows: TGTGCCAGCAGTCCCCGGGACAGGGTCACCGGGGAGCTGTTTTTT.

The genes are TRBV20-1 and TRBJ2-7, with TRBD2 matching 7 bases. Germline V gives CDR1 DFQATT, CDR2 SNEGSKA (reference sequence). The V gene end was trimmed by 4 bases and the J gene end by 1 base; junction bases not matched to a gene: 4. CDR3 length: 13 residues. The CDR3, as DNA: TGCAGTGCTATGCGGGAGCTATCCTACGAGCAGTACTTC. The encoded protein is CSAMRELSYEQYF.

This rearrangement joins TRBV5-6 to TRBJ1-3; D may be TRBD1 (5 bases). This CDR3 is built from 15 residues. The germline gives CDR1 SGHDT, CDR2 YYEEEE. The germline V and J ends were trimmed by 4 bases and 2 bases, with 13 bases remaining between them. This chain's CDR3 is CASSERGITGNTIYF. The CDR3 nucleotides are TGTGCCAGCAGCGAGAGGGGAATAACTGGAAACACCATATATTTT.

The chain is built from TRBV5-1 and TRBJ2-7; TRBD1 is a possible D gene (6 bases). The CDR3 length is 17 residues. Trimming removed 0 bases from V and 2 bases from J, with 18 bases in between. Germline CDR1 and CDR2: SGHRS and YFSETQ. This chain's CDR3 is CASSLDRAGGLTYEQYF. CDR3 nucleotides: TGCGCCAGCAGCTTGGACAGGGCTGGCGGACTTACCTACGAGCAGTACTTC.

This clonotype was recorded many times. The chain employs TRBV29-1 and TRBJ1-2, with D possibly being TRBD1 (6 bases). This CDR3 is built from 12 residues. The germline V and J ends were trimmed by 7 bases and 6 bases, with 15 bases remaining between them. Germline V lookup: CDR1 SQVTM, CDR2 ANQGSEA. The DNA for the CDR3 is TGCAGCGCTACACAGGGAGGGGATGGCTACACCTTC. Encoded protein: CSATQGGDGYTF.

This clonotype was observed a handful of times. The chain couples TRBV29-1 to TRBJ2-7; D not certain. The CDR3 spans 12 residues. The ends were cut back, 5 bases at V and 1 base at J, with 9 bases in the middle. From germline, CDR1 is SQVTM and CDR2 ANQGSEA. The chain's CDR3 is CSVHGGSYEQYF. Written as DNA, the CDR3 is TGCAGCGTTCACGGTGGGTCCTACGAGCAGTACTTC.

This clonotype occurred many times. The chain joins TRBV6-5 to TRBJ1-2; 10 bases are shared with TRBD1. Germline V gene lookup returns CDR1 MNHEY and CDR2 SVGAGI. With V trimmed by 5 bases and J by 8 bases, 11 bases remained unmatched. This CDR3 has 15 residues. This chain's CDR3 is CASSPPRDRGRGYTF. The CDR3 DNA is TGTGCCAGCAGTCCCCCCCGGGACAGGGGACGAGGCTACACCTTC.

This clonotype has a count of ten or more. The chain recombines TRBV21-1 with TRBJ1-5; the table assigns TRBD1, which was not confirmed against the DNA. TRBV21-1 is assigned pseudogene status. There are 17 residues in the CDR3. The CDR3 region is CASRPGQITYSNQPQHF. Here the CDR3 DNA reads TGTGCCAGCAGGCCGGGACAGATCACTTATAGCAATCAGCCCCAGCATTTT.

This clonotype was counted ten times or more. At one of its ends the junction is not consistent with the germline gene, which may arise from a read error. J is TRBJ1-4 and V is TRBV6-1; TRBD1 matches at 10 bases. This CDR3 comprises 15 residues. Germline CDR1 MNHNS, CDR2 SASEGT. The CDR3 DNA sequence: TGTGCCAGCAGGGAAGGACAGGGGGGAAGTGAAAAACTGTTTTTT. It specifies CASREGQGGSEKLFF.

This clonotype has just a few counts. J is TRBJ1-5 and V is TRBV12-3 or TRBV12-4; 8 bases line up with TRBD1. The CDR3 loop spans 16 amino acids. With V trimmed by 5 bases and J by 5 bases, 11 bases remained unmatched. The CDR3 protein is CASSDPTQGGDQPQHF. CDR3 nucleotide sequence: TGTGCCAGCAGTGACCCGACACAGGGGGGCGATCAGCCCCAGCATTTT.

The chain is built from TRBV12-3 or TRBV12-4 and TRBJ2-7, with D maybe TRBD1 (6 bases). This CDR3 has 14 amino acids. V lost 6 bases and J 3 bases, leaving 15 bases between the germline ends. The CDR3 loop is CASSLRGSGYEQYF. DNA for the CDR3: TGTGCCAGCAGCCTCAGGGGAAGCGGCTACGAGCAGTACTTC.

The chain carries TRBV11-1 and TRBJ2-1, with D hard to call. The CDR3 consists of 13 residues. V lost 8 bases and J lost 4, with 12 bases in between. Per the germline V gene, CDR1 is SGHAT and CDR2 is FQDESV (reference sequence). The CDR3: CASALHVYNEQFF. The CDR3 nucleotides are TGTGCCAGCGCTCTACATGTTTACAATGAGCAGTTCTTC.